A single sample is the source of the 11 T cell receptor beta chains below, sequenced in a study of cytomegalovirus exposure and HLA in healthy donors. The PCR contained 60 Vbeta and 13 Jbeta primers. The method was immunoSEQ multiplex PCR; TCRdb's version includes in-frame clones alone and lacks a portion of them. The table lists approximately 150,000 clones, more than 55% of them singletons. The specimen sequenced was PBMCs. These receptors came from a woman aged 55-69 years in good health and CMV-seronegative.

The V call is TRBV5-8, the J call TRBJ2-1, with 7 bases aligning to TRBD2. The CDR3 extends over 17 amino acids. V lost 3 bases to trimming and J lost 2 bases; unmatched junction nucleotides: 11. CDR1 is SGHTS, CDR2 YDEGEE, per germline. The CDR3 nucleotides are TGTGCCAGCAGCTCCCTTGTAAGCGGGACCACCTACAATGAGCAGTTCTTC. Amino acid sequence: CASSSLVSGTTYNEQFF.

The chain recombines TRBV9 with TRBJ1-1; TRBD1 aligns across 11 bases. Losses at the gene ends were 3 bases for V and 2 bases for J; bases not matched to a gene: 3. This CDR3 comprises 15 residues. CDR1 and CDR2 (germline): SGDLS, YYNGEE. The chain's CDR3 is CASSGDRGLNTEAFF. The CDR3 DNA sequence: TGTGCCAGCAGCGGGGACAGGGGGTTAAACACTGAAGCTTTCTTT.

The chain combines TRBV5-4 with TRBJ2-1; tentatively, D is TRBD2 (5 bases). The CDR3 sequence is 12 residues long. Trimming removed 5 bases from V and 9 bases from J, with 12 bases in between. The V gene's germline CDR1 is SGHNT and CDR2 YYREEE (reference sequence). CDR3 coding DNA: TGTGCCAGCAGACCCAGAGGGAGTGAGCAGTTCTTC. Translation gives CASRPRGSEQFF.

V gene TRBV5-1 combines with J gene TRBJ1-1; 7 bases align to TRBD1. This CDR3 comprises 14 residues. Germline CDR1 reads SGHRS; CDR2 reads YFSETQ. V gave up 3 bases and J gave up 1 base; unmatched junction bases: 3. The CDR3 protein is CASSSGQTNTEAFF. The CDR3 nucleotides are TGCGCCAGCAGCTCGGGACAGACGAACACTGAAGCTTTCTTT. Together with reference TRBV5-1 and TRBJ1-1, the CDR3 gives the full variable domain: KAGVTQTPRYLIKTRGQQVTLSCSPISGHRSVSWYQQTPGQGLQFLFEYFSETQRNKGNFPGRFSGRQFSNSRSEMNVSTLELGDSALYLCASSSGQTNTEAFFGQGTRLTVV.

The rearrangement links TRBV19 to TRBJ2-1; D is perhaps TRBD2 (5 bases). CDR3 length: 13 amino acids. Germline CDR1 LNHDA, CDR2 SQIVND (reference sequence). The V gene lost 3 bases and the J gene lost 9 bases, with 12 bases spanning the gap. The chain's CDR3 is CASSIVDRGEQFF. CDR3 sequence (DNA): TGTGCCAGTAGTATTGTGGATCGGGGTGAGCAGTTCTTC.

This clone occurred a few times. This sequence joins TRBV6-1 and TRBJ1-5, with a tentative D call TRBD1 (5 bases). CDR3 length: 13 residues. Germline V gene sequence: CDR1 MNHNS, CDR2 SASEGT. V lost 3 bases and J 6 bases, leaving 9 bases between the germline ends. CDR3 coding DNA: TGTGCCAGCAGTGACAGGGCAGGTCAGCCCCAGCATTTT. Translation gives CASSDRAGQPQHF.

CDR3 in amino acids: CASSQEVLRGPLHF. CDR3 nucleotides: TGTGCCAGCAGCCAGGAGGTGTTGCGCGGACCCCTCCACTTT. This chain joins TRBV5-8 and TRBJ1-6; no clear D gene. The germline V gene encodes CDR1 SGHTS and CDR2 YDEGEE. This CDR3 is 14 amino acids long. V was cut by 4 bases and J by 12 bases, with 17 bases left in between.

V is TRBV7-2 and J is TRBJ1-5, with TRBD1 identical over 10 bases. Unmatched junction bases numbered 7, after V lost 5 bases and J lost 6 bases. The CDR3 sequence is 15 residues long. CDR1 SGHTA and CDR2 FQGNSA come from the germline V gene. The CDR3 DNA reads TGTGCCAGCAGCATAAGACAGGGGGCGGGTCAGCCCCAGCATTTT. It encodes CASSIRQGAGQPQHF.

In DNA form, the CDR3 reads TGTGCCAGCAGCGGGGGACTAGCGGGGGTAGGGACGCAGTATTTT. This translates into CASSGGLAGVGTQYF. The rearrangement links TRBV11-2 to TRBJ2-3, with 14 bases lining up with TRBD2. The CDR3 spans 15 residues. Germline V gene data show CDR1 as SGHAT and CDR2 as FQNNGV. The V gene end was trimmed by 5 bases and the J gene end by 9 bases; junction bases not matched to a gene: 7. The complete variable domain, with remaining parts taken from reference TRBV11-2 and TRBJ2-3, reads EAGVAQSPRYKIIEKRQSVAFWCNPISGHATLYWYQQILGQGPKLLIQFQNNGVVDDSQLPKDRFSAERLKGVDSTLKIQPAKLEDSAVYLCASSGGLAGVGTQYFGPGTRLTVL.

This clone has only a few counts. The rearrangement links TRBV5-6 to TRBJ1-2, with D perhaps matching TRBD1 (5 bases). CDR1 and CDR2 (germline): SGHDT, YYEEEE. This CDR3 has 15 residues. With 0 bases removed from V and 2 bases from J, the gap between germline ends came to 11 bases. In DNA form, the CDR3 reads TGTGCCAGCAGCTTGGGTCTGGGGCCGAACTATGGCTACACCTTC. Translating gives CASSLGLGPNYGYTF.

V usage is TRBV5-4 and J usage is TRBJ2-5, with D possibly being TRBD1 (5 bases). Germline assignment: CDR1 SGHNT and CDR2 YYREEE (reference sequence). The ends were cut back, 4 bases at V and 7 bases at J, with 23 bases in the middle. The CDR3 totals 16 residues. CDR3 amino acids: CASSVNLGELRGTQYF. The CDR3 coding sequence is TGTGCCAGCAGCGTCAACCTAGGGGAACTACGAGGGACCCAGTACTTC.